This entry lists 8 T cell receptor beta chains sequenced from one sample in a study of shared clonotypes between healthy human individuals. Sequencing was performed with immunoSEQ multiplex PCR; in TCRdb, only in-frame clones are kept and a portion is missing. The sample consists of 2 million to 2.5 million clones, under 95% of them appearing once. The sample comprised naive CD4+ T cells from PBMCs. Subset of the sample: CD45RA+ positively selected. The receptors shown here come from a man in his late teens or twenties in good health. Some clones in this sample may be carry-over from other donors' samples.

The chain uses TRBV6-1 and TRBJ1-2; perhaps TRBD1 as D (6 bases). Germline V gives CDR1 MNHNS, CDR2 SASEGT. The germline V and J ends were trimmed by 4 bases and 4 bases, with 7 bases remaining between them. The CDR3 is made up of 12 amino acids. The CDR3 DNA follows: TGTGCCAGCAGTGCGACAGGCTATGGCTACACCTTC. Protein product: CASSATGYGYTF.

This chain connects TRBV15 to TRBJ2-2; TRBD2 matches at 9 bases. CDR1 and CDR2 from the germline V gene are LNHNV and YYDKDF (reference sequence). CDR3 length equals 14 residues. After removal of 5 bases from V and 6 bases from J, the junction contained 4 bases not matched to a gene. The CDR3 sequence: CATSRGRAPGELFF. The CDR3 region has the DNA TGTGCCACCAGCCGCGGGAGGGCCCCCGGGGAGCTGTTTTTT.

This clone occurred once. The sample holds other DNA sequences that translate to the same CDR3. V gene TRBV9 combines with J gene TRBJ2-5, with D perhaps given as TRBD1 or TRBD2 (5 bases each). CDR3 length: 15 residues. Between the trimmed V and J ends, which lost 0 bases and 5 bases, there was a span of 14 bases. Per the germline V gene, CDR1 is SGDLS and CDR2 is YYNGEE. The CDR3 is CASSVEGLALETQYF. In DNA form, the CDR3 reads TGTGCCAGCAGCGTAGAGGGGCTAGCACTGGAGACCCAGTACTTC.

The chain carries TRBV19 and TRBJ2-5; D unresolved. Trimming removed 4 bases from V and 1 base from J, with 16 bases in between. CDR3 size: 16 residues. In germline, CDR1 is LNHDA, CDR2 SQIVND (reference sequence). Here the CDR3 DNA reads TGTGCCAGTAGTAGGTTGGTGAGTTTGGTCCAAGAGACCCAGTACTTC. This codes for CASSRLVSLVQETQYF.

The chain recombines TRBV6-6 with TRBJ1-5; the D gene is possibly TRBD1 (6 bases). V was pared by 6 bases and J by 5 bases, with 11 bases between. The CDR3 length is 13 residues. CDR1 and CDR2 from the germline V gene are MNHNY and SVGAGI (reference sequence). The CDR3 nucleotides read TGTGCCAGCAGCACGTCAGGGGATCAGCCCCAGCATTTT. The encoded protein is CASSTSGDQPQHF.

This chain uses TRBV7-8 with TRBJ1-5; D unclear. V shed 5 bases and J shed 1 base, with 12 bases lying between them. Germline loops: CDR1 SGHVS, CDR2 FQNEAQ. CDR3 length: 15 residues. The CDR3 DNA sequence: TGTGCCAGCAGCGCCAAGACATTCAGCAATCAGCCCCAGCATTTT. Translation gives CASSAKTFSNQPQHF.

The chain is built from TRBV14 and TRBJ2-5; D assignment may be TRBD1 or TRBD2 (5 bases each). Between the trimmed V and J ends, which lost 2 bases and 5 bases, there was a span of 15 bases. The CDR3 is 15 amino acids. Germline loops: CDR1 SGHDN, CDR2 FVKESK. Here the CDR3 reads CASSQLGGTMETQYF. DNA for the CDR3: TGTGCCAGCAGCCAACTTGGGGGAACGATGGAGACCCAGTACTTC.

This sequence joins TRBV28 and TRBJ1-1; TRBD1 aligns across 7 bases. This CDR3 comprises 16 residues. The junction had 16 bases not matched to a gene; V was cut back by 11 bases and J by 1 base. Germline lookup yields CDR1 MDHEN and CDR2 SYDVKM. DNA for the CDR3: TGTGCCGCCCGGGACAGACACCCCGAGGGGAACACTGAAGCTTTCTTT. Residues: CAARDRHPEGNTEAFF.